This TCR beta chain was captured by sequencing in a study of T cell repertoires in cytomegalovirus infection. The study's findings and limits: Dominant in the ex vivo response were TCR beta clonotypes restricted by HLA-C and specific for CMV. The cumulative frequency of public TCR beta families identified carriers of CMV plus the relevant HLA.

The table lists this clonotype with many counts. Its antigen is as yet unknown. Germline V gives CDR1 SGHVS, CDR2 FQNEAQ. CDR3 length: 17 residues. Trimming stripped 5 bases from V and 4 bases from J, with 21 bases between. TCRdb ran MiXCR on the reads and lists one entry per CDR3 protein. The sample holds approximately 730,000 distinct CDR3 sequences, 30% to 40% seen once. V usage is TRBV7-8 and J usage is TRBJ1-5, with D tentatively TRBD1 (5 bases). This sequence originates from a human donor in good health (CMV status not recorded). Some clones in this sample may be carry-over from other donors' samples. Sequencing used cultured PBMCs, obtained from culture after CMV antigen stimulation. For the CDR3, the DNA is TGTGCCAGCAGCAAAAGGGACGGACCCTCCTATAATCAGCCCCAGCATTTT. This codes for CASSKRDGPSYNQPQHF.